Below are 31 T cell receptor beta chains sequenced from a single sample in a study of blood T cell repertoires in COVID-19. Clones were sequenced by immunoSEQ multiplex PCR, and TCRdb holds only the in-frame ones, with some missing. The sample contains about 58,000 clones, around 91% of which appear only once. Material: peripheral blood. All receptors derive from a woman aged 60-75 years with active COVID-19.

In nucleotides, the CDR3 is TGTGCCAGCAGTTACCAGGTTCGCTCCTACGAGCAGTACTTC. It translates to CASSYQVRSYEQYF. This chain connects TRBV6-2 or TRBV6-3 to TRBJ2-7; D gene unclear. The CDR3 is 14 amino acids. Trimming took off 2 bases at V and 0 bases at J, with 8 bases between the two ends. Germline lookup yields CDR1 MNHEY and CDR2 SVGEGT.

The rearrangement joins TRBV29-1 to TRBJ2-5; the D gene is possibly TRBD1 (6 bases). CDR1 and CDR2 from the germline V gene are SQVTM and ANQGSEA. Trimming removed 6 bases from V and 7 bases from J, with 24 bases in between. The CDR3 length is 15 residues. The CDR3: CSVGAQTGPLGTQYF. For the CDR3, the DNA is TGCAGCGTGGGGGCACAGACGGGGCCCCTGGGGACCCAGTACTTC.

There are a few counts of this clone. This rearrangement joins TRBV4-2 to TRBJ2-2; D ambiguous. CDR3 length: 17 residues. Trimming cost V 0 bases and J 4 bases, with 15 bases left between them. The V gene's germline CDR1 is LGHNA and CDR2 YNFKEQ. As DNA, the CDR3 is TGTGCCAGCAGCCAAGATATTTCACGAGGCCTCACCGGGGAGCTGTTTTTT. Translated: CASSQDISRGLTGELFF.

The chain employs TRBV29-1 and TRBJ1-1; 8 positions agree with TRBD1. This CDR3 has 13 residues. The V and J ends lost 7 bases and 6 bases, in that order; junction bases with no gene match: 10. In germline, CDR1 is SQVTM, CDR2 ANQGSEA. The CDR3 sequence: CSARQGASAEAFF. CDR3 DNA: TGCAGCGCCAGGCAGGGGGCTTCGGCTGAAGCTTTCTTT.

This clone showed up just a few times. The J gene is TRBJ1-4, the V gene TRBV3-1 (or the pseudogene TRBV3-2); D call uncertain. Trimming pared 0 bases from V and 6 bases from J, leaving 11 bases between. CDR1 is LGHDT, CDR2 YNNKEL, per germline (reference sequence). This CDR3 is built from 15 residues. The CDR3 here is CASSQDRRIDEKLFF. The CDR3, as DNA: TGTGCCAGCAGCCAAGATCGCAGGATCGATGAAAAACTGTTTTTT.

This chain connects TRBV9 to TRBJ2-5; the match to TRBD1 covers 7 bases. This CDR3 spans 15 amino acids. Germline trimming cut 4 bases from V and 5 bases from J; bases unmatched to any gene: 11. Germline loops: CDR1 SGDLS, CDR2 YYNGEE. The DNA for the CDR3 is TGTGCCAGCAGCCCGAGACAGGGAATCGCCGAGACCCAGTACTTC. Amino acid sequence: CASSPRQGIAETQYF.

This chain uses TRBV19 with TRBJ2-7; 7 nucleotides align to TRBD1. With V trimmed by 6 bases and J by 0 bases, 8 bases remained unmatched. The CDR3 consists of 15 residues. Germline V gene data show CDR1 as LNHDA and CDR2 as SQIVND (reference sequence). The CDR3 bases are TGTGCCAGTAGCACTAAACAGGGGAACTCCTACGAGCAGTACTTC. Translated, it gives CASSTKQGNSYEQYF.

V and J are TRBV19 and TRBJ2-7, with a tentative D call TRBD1 (5 bases). Germline CDR1 and CDR2: LNHDA and SQIVND (reference sequence). V lost 10 bases, J lost 1 base, and 17 bases lay in between. This CDR3 comprises 14 residues. CDR3 sequence: CATMARATSYEQYF. CDR3 bases: TGTGCCACTATGGCCAGGGCTACTTCCTACGAGCAGTACTTC.

The V call is TRBV7-3, the J call TRBJ1-2; 7 nucleotides agree with TRBD1. V lost 5 bases, J lost 8 bases, and 8 bases stayed unmatched. This CDR3 contains 13 residues. Germline V gene data show CDR1 as SGHTA and CDR2 as FQGTGA. CDR3 in amino acids: CASSPEDRRGYTF. The DNA for the CDR3 is TGTGCCAGCAGCCCCGAGGACAGGCGGGGCTACACCTTC.

Details on this clone: At the DNA level, this CDR3 is encoded by other sequences in the same sample as well. The genes are TRBV6-5 and TRBJ1-5, with 9 bases matching TRBD1. V gave up 6 bases and J gave up 4 bases; unmatched junction bases: 4. The CDR3 extends over 14 amino acids. The V gene's germline CDR1 is MNHEY and CDR2 SVGAGI. The CDR3 sequence is CASSPGQGNQPQHF. Written as DNA, the CDR3 is TGTGCCAGCAGCCCCGGACAGGGGAATCAGCCCCAGCATTTT.

The chain couples TRBV15 to TRBJ2-1; possibly TRBD1 for D (6 bases). Germline V CDR1 and CDR2: LNHNV, YYDKDF (reference sequence). V was clipped by 4 bases and J by 9 bases, with 16 bases between them. The CDR3 has 14 residues. In nucleotides, the CDR3 is TGTGCCACCAGCACGCGGACAGCTTGGGGTGAGCAGTTCTTC. It codes for CATSTRTAWGEQFF.

This clone appeared a single time. The rearrangement links TRBV6-6 to TRBJ1-2, with 8 bases matching TRBD1. Per germline, CDR1 MNHNY and CDR2 SVGAGI (reference sequence). The trim removed 5 bases at V and 4 bases at J, leaving 6 bases unmatched. The CDR3 sequence is 14 residues long. The CDR3 loop is CASSNRDRFYGYTF. CDR3 DNA sequence: TGTGCCAGCAGTAACCGGGACAGGTTCTATGGCTACACCTTC.

This clone is a singleton in its sample. The gene calls are TRBV11-2 and TRBJ2-5; TRBD1 is a possible D gene (5 bases). From germline, CDR1 is SGHAT and CDR2 FQNNGV. V lost 6 bases and J 7 bases, leaving 15 bases between the germline ends. This CDR3 spans 13 amino acids. The CDR3 sequence is CASRFQGRGTQYF. The CDR3 nucleotides read TGTGCCAGCAGATTCCAGGGCCGTGGGACCCAGTACTTC.

The J gene is TRBJ2-3, the V gene TRBV7-2, with 7 bases lining up with TRBD2. The trim removed 6 bases at V and 4 bases at J, leaving 10 bases unmatched. Germline V gives CDR1 SGHTA, CDR2 FQGNSA. This CDR3 contains 15 residues. The DNA for the CDR3 is TGTGCCAGCAGTGGAACAGCGGGGAGGGCAGATACGCAGTATTTT. This codes for CASSGTAGRADTQYF.

This chain connects TRBV21-1 to TRBJ2-1; the D segment call TRBD2 is taken from the table without a DNA check. TRBV21-1 is described as a pseudogene. The length of the CDR3 is 15 residues. CDR3 protein: CASSSSGGAYNEQFF. The CDR3 coding sequence is TGTGCCAGCAGCAGTAGCGGGGGGGCCTACAATGAGCAGTTCTTC.

The V and J genes are TRBV21-1 and TRBJ2-7; the table's D call, TRBD2, was not checked against the DNA. TRBV21-1 is described as a pseudogene. The CDR3 runs 17 residues. The CDR3 reads CASSKGVRGKVFHEQYF. The CDR3 region has the DNA TGTGCCAGCAGCAAAGGAGTGCGGGGCAAGGTCTTCCACGAGCAGTACTTC.

The gene calls are TRBV11-2 and TRBJ2-7; D is uncertain. The ends were cut back, 5 bases at V and 5 bases at J, with 10 bases in the middle. The CDR3 has 12 residues. The germline V gene has CDR1 SGHAT and CDR2 FQNNGV. Here the CDR3 reads CASSLSTHEQYF. The CDR3 DNA follows: TGTGCCAGCAGCCTAAGTACCCACGAGCAGTACTTC.

V gene TRBV5-1 combines with J gene TRBJ1-2; TRBD1 matches at 7 bases. The CDR3 extends over 15 amino acids. Germline V gives CDR1 SGHRS, CDR2 YFSETQ. V shed 0 bases, J shed 3 bases, and the junction held 5 bases outside the gene matches. CDR3 nucleotide sequence: TGCGCCAGCAGCTTGGAGGGGGCAGTTGACTATGGCTACACCTTC. Encoded protein: CASSLEGAVDYGYTF.

This clone was observed a single time. The chain combines TRBV2 with TRBJ2-7, with TRBD1 matching over 7 bases. Germline V gene data show CDR1 as SNHLY and CDR2 as FYNNEI. The CDR3 extends over 13 amino acids. V shed 7 bases, J shed 1 base, and the junction held 4 bases outside the gene matches. The CDR3 spells CASKPGQSYEQYF. The CDR3 coding sequence is TGTGCCAGCAAGCCGGGACAGTCCTACGAGCAGTACTTC.

The rearrangement joins TRBV15 to TRBJ1-3; no firm D call. V was trimmed by 0 bases and J by 0 bases, leaving 6 bases between them. CDR1 and CDR2 from the germline V gene are LNHNV and YYDKDF (reference sequence). This CDR3 contains 15 residues. CDR3 bases: TGTGCCACCAGCAGAGATTTGAGCTCTGGAAACACCATATATTTT. Its translation: CATSRDLSSGNTIYF.

This clone has a single count. The chain links TRBV12-3 or TRBV12-4 to TRBJ1-2, with D possibly being TRBD1 (6 bases). The CDR3 loop spans 13 amino acids. V was shortened by 3 bases and J by 8 bases, with 13 bases between the two germline ends. The CDR3 sequence: CASSLHSQGGYTF. DNA for the CDR3: TGTGCCAGCAGTTTGCACAGCCAGGGGGGCTACACCTTC.

In this sample, this clone turned up once. This chain uses TRBV30 with TRBJ2-1, with 9 positions matching TRBD2. The germline gives CDR1 GTSNPN, CDR2 SVGIG (reference sequence). This CDR3 comprises 14 residues. J was trimmed by 8 bases and V by 0 bases; bases with no gene match: 5. In nucleotides, the CDR3 is TGTGCCTGGAGTGTTCTGCGGGGGGGTTATGAGCAGTTCTTC. Translated: CAWSVLRGGYEQFF.

This clone showed up just once. The chain links TRBV9 to TRBJ2-7, with 8 bases lining up with TRBD1. The CDR3 has 15 amino acids. The trim removed 0 bases at V and 7 bases at J, leaving 9 bases unmatched. Germline lookup yields CDR1 SGDLS and CDR2 YYNGEE. For the CDR3, the DNA is TGTGCCAGCAGCGTAGAAGGCAGGGGGCTGAGAGAGCAGTACTTC. It encodes CASSVEGRGLREQYF.

V usage is TRBV12-5 and J usage is TRBJ2-1, with TRBD2 matching 14 bases. Germline values: CDR1 LGHNT, CDR2 FRNRAP. The V segment lost 1 base and the J segment 9 bases; nucleotides outside the gene matches: 2. The length of the CDR3 is 15 residues. The CDR3 region has the DNA TGTGCTAGTGGTTTGGCCGGGACTAGCGGGAGTGAGCAGTTCTTC. Protein: CASGLAGTSGSEQFF.

The CDR3 sequence: CATSDFTGGGYTF. Written as DNA, the CDR3 is TGTGCCACCAGTGACTTCACAGGCGGCGGCTACACCTTC. The chain has TRBV24-1 and TRBJ1-2; D is perhaps TRBD1 (5 bases). CDR1 and CDR2 from the germline V gene are KGHDR and SFDVKD. CDR3 length: 13 residues. Trimming pared 4 bases from V and 8 bases from J, leaving 13 bases between.

The CDR3 region is CASSVGPSRSAEAFF. DNA of the CDR3: TGTGCCAGCAGCGTAGGTCCGAGTCGCAGCGCTGAAGCTTTCTTT. This chain connects TRBV9 to TRBJ1-1; the D is unclear. Germline CDR1 SGDLS, CDR2 YYNGEE. The CDR3 has 15 residues. V lost 0 bases and J 6 bases, leaving 15 bases between the germline ends.

The chain combines TRBV5-6 with TRBJ1-5, with 8 bases fitting TRBD1. Germline CDR1 SGHDT, CDR2 YYEEEE. The CDR3 contains 15 residues. Trimming cost V 5 bases and J 1 base; bases outside gene matches: 5. The CDR3 loop is CASRLQGASNQPQHF. The CDR3 DNA is TGTGCCAGCAGATTGCAGGGGGCGAGCAATCAGCCCCAGCATTTT.

This chain uses TRBV10-1 with TRBJ1-2; D not resolved. CDR3 length: 10 amino acids. Germline CDR1 is WNHNN and CDR2 is SYGVQD (reference sequence). With 11 bases removed from V and 6 bases from J, the gap between germline ends came to 10 bases. The CDR3, as DNA: TGCGCCGGGAGTCGGGATGGCTACACCTTC. Its protein product is CAGSRDGYTF.

V gene TRBV3-1 (or the pseudogene TRBV3-2) combines with J gene TRBJ2-4; 9 bases fit TRBD2. CDR1 is LGHDT and CDR2 is YNNKEL in the germline V gene (reference sequence). The CDR3 covers 18 residues. J lost 5 bases, V lost 0 bases, and 11 bases had no gene match. CDR3 coding DNA: TGTGCCAGCAGCCAAGAAATAGCGGGGGACTCTGGGGAAAACATTCAGTACTTC. Translation: CASSQEIAGDSGENIQYF.

The rearrangement links TRBV27 to TRBJ1-2; no reliable D call. CDR3 length: 14 residues. Trimming cost V 2 bases and J 2 bases, with 9 bases left between them. CDR1 MNHEY and CDR2 SMNVEV come from the germline V gene (reference sequence). The CDR3 DNA follows: TGTGCCAGCAGTTTAGGGCAGCTAAACTATGGCTACACCTTC. Translated, it gives CASSLGQLNYGYTF.

The chain combines TRBV7-3 with TRBJ1-6; a weak D match, TRBD1 (5 bases). CDR1 is SGHTA, CDR2 FQGTGA, per germline. Trimming cost V 5 bases and J 9 bases, with 20 bases left between them. This CDR3 is 16 amino acids long. CDR3 DNA: TGTGCCAGCAGCCTAGGCGGGGCAGGTGTTAGTTCACCCCTCCACTTT. This codes for CASSLGGAGVSSPLHF.